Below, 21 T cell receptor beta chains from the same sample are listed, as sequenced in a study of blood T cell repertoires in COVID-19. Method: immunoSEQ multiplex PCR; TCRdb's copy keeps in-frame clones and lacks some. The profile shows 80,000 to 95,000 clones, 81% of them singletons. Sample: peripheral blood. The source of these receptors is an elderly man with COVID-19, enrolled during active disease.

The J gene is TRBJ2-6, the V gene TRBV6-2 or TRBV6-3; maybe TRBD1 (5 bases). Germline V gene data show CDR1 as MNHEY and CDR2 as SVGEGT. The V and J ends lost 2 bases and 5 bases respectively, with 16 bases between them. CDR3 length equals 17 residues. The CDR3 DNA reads TGTGCCAGCAGTTACGGCAGGGCCGATTTCTGGGCCAACGTCCTGACTTTC. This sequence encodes CASSYGRADFWANVLTF.

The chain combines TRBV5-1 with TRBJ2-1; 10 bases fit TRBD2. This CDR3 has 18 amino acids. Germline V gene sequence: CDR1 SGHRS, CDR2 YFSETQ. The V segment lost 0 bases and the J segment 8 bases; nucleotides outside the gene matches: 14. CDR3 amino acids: CASSLAPVLAGGLDEQFF. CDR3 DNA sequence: TGCGCCAGCAGCTTGGCCCCAGTCTTAGCGGGAGGTCTCGATGAGCAGTTCTTC.

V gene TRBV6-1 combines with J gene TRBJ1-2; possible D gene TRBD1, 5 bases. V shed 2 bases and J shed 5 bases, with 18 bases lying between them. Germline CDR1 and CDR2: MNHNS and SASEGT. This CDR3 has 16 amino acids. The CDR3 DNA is TGTGCCAGCAGTGAATTTGTGGAGGTCGGGGGGTATGGCTACACCTTC. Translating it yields CASSEFVEVGGYGYTF.

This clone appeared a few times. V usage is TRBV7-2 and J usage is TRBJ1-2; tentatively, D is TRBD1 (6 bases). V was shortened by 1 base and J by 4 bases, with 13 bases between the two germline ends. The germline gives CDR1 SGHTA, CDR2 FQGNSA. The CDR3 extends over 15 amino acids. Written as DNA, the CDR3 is TGTGCCAGCAGCTTAGGAGGGGGTTGGGGCTATGGCTACACCTTC. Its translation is CASSLGGGWGYGYTF.

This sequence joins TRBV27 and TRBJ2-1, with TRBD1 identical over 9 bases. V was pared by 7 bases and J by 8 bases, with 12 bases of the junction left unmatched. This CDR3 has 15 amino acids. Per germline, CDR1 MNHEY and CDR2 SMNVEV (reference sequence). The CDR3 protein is CASKTGTGFIDEQFF. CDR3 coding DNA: TGTGCCAGCAAAACCGGGACAGGGTTTATCGATGAGCAGTTCTTC.

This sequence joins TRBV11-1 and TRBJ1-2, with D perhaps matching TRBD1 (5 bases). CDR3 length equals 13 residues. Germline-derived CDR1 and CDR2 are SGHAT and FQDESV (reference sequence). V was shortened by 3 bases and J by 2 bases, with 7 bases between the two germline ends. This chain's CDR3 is CASSFGGNYGYTF. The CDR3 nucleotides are TGTGCCAGCAGCTTTGGGGGGAACTATGGCTACACCTTC.

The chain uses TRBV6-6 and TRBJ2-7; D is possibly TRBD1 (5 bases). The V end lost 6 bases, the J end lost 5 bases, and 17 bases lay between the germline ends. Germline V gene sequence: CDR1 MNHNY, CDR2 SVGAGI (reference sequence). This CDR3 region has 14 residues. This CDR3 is CASRLTDKGDEQYF. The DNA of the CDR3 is TGTGCCAGCAGACTGACGGATAAAGGGGACGAGCAGTACTTC.

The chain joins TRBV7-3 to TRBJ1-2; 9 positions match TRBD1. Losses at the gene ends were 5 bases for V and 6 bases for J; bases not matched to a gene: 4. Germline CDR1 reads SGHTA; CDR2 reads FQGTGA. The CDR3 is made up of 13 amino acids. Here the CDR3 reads CASSPTGGHGYTF. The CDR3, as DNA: TGTGCCAGCAGCCCGACAGGGGGACATGGCTACACCTTC.

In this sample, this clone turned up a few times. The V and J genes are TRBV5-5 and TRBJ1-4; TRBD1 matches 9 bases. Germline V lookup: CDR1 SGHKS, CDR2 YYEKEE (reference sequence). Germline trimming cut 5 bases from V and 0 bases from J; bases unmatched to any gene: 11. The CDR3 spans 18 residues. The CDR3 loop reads CASSFFTGGAATNEKLFF. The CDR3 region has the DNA TGTGCCAGCAGTTTTTTTACAGGGGGCGCAGCAACTAATGAAAAACTGTTTTTT. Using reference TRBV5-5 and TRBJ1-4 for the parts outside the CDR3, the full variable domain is DAGVTQSPTHLIKTRGQQVTLRCSPISGHKSVSWYQQVLGQGPQFIFQYYEKEERGRGNFPDRFSARQFPNYSSELNVNALLLGDSALYLCASSFFTGGAATNEKLFFGSGTQLSVL.

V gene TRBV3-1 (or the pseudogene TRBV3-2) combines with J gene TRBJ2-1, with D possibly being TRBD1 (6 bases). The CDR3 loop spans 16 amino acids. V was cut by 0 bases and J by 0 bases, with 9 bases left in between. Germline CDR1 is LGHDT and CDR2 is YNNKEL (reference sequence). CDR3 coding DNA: TGTGCCAGCAGCCAAGATAGGGGGTACTCCTACAATGAGCAGTTCTTC. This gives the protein CASSQDRGYSYNEQFF.

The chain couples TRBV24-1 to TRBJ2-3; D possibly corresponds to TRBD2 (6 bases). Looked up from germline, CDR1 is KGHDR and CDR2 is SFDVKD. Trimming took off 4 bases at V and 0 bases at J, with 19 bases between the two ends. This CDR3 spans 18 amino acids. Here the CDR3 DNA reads TGTGCCACCAGTGACCCAATCTTAGCGGAGTCTAGCACAGATACGCAGTATTTT. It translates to CATSDPILAESSTDTQYF.

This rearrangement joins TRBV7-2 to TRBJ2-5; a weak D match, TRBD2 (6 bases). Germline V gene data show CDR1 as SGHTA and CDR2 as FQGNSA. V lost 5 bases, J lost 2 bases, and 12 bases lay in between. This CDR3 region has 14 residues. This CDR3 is CASSLFGGQETQYF. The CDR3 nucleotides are TGTGCCAGCAGCCTCTTTGGGGGGCAAGAGACCCAGTACTTC.

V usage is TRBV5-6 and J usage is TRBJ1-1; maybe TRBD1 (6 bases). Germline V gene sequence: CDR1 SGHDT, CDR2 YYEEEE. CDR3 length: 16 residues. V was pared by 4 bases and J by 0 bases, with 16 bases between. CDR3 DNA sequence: TGTGCCAGCAGCCATTGGGAACAGGGAATGAACACTGAAGCTTTCTTT. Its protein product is CASSHWEQGMNTEAFF.

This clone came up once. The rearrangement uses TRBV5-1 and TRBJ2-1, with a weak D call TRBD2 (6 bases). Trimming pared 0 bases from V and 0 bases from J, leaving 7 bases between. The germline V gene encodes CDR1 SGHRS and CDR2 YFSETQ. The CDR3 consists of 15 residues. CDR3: CASSLDGSSYNEQFF. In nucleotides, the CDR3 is TGCGCCAGCAGCTTGGACGGGAGCTCCTACAATGAGCAGTTCTTC.

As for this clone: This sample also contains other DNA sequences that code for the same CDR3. As DNA, the CDR3 is TGTGCCAGTAGTATAGGAGGGGGCGGCAATCAGCCCCAGCATTTT. This sequence encodes CASSIGGGGNQPQHF. The chain joins TRBV19 to TRBJ1-5, with 7 bases fitting TRBD1. J gave up 2 bases and V 1 base, and 2 bases lay outside the gene matches. The CDR3 contains 15 residues. Per the germline V gene, CDR1 is LNHDA and CDR2 is SQIVND (reference sequence).

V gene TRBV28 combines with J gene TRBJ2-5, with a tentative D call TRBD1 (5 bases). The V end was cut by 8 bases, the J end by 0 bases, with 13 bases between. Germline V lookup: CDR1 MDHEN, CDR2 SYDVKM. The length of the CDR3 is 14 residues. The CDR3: CASEGARNQETQYF. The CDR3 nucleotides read TGTGCCAGCGAAGGGGCGCGTAACCAAGAGACCCAGTACTTC. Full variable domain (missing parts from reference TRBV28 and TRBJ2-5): DVKVTQSSRYLVKRTGEKVFLECVQDMDHENMFWYRQDPGLGLRLIYFSYDVKMKEKGDIPEGYSVSREKKERFSLILESASTNQTSMYLCASEGARNQETQYFGPGTRLLVL.

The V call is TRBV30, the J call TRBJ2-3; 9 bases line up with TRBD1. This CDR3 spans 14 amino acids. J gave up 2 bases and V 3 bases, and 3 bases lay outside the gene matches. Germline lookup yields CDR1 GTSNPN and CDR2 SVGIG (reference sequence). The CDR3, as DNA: TGTGCCTGGAGAGACAGGGGGGCCACAGATACGCAGTATTTT. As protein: CAWRDRGATDTQYF.

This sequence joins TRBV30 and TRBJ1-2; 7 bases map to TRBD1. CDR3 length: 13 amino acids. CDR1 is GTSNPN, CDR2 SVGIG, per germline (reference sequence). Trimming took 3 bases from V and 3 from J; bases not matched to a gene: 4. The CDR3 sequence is CAWSQGEDYGYTF. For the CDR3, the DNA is TGTGCCTGGAGCCAGGGGGAGGACTATGGCTACACCTTC. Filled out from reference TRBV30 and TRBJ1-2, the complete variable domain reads SQTIHQWPATLVQPVGSPLSLECTVEGTSNPNLYWYRQAAGRGLQLLFYSVGIGQISSEVPQNLSASRPQDRQFILSSKKLLLSDSGFYLCAWSQGEDYGYTFGSGTRLTVV.

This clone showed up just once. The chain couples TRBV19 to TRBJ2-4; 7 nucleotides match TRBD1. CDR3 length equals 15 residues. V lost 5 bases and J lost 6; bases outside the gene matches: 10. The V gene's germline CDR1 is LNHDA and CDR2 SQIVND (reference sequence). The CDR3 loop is CASSPLDRVGNIQYF. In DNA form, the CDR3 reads TGTGCCAGTAGTCCCCTCGACAGGGTGGGAAACATTCAGTACTTC.

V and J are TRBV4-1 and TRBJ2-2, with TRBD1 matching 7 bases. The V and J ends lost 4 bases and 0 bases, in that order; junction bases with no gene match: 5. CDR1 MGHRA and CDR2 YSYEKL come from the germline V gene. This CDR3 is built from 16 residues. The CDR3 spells CASSPTGRTNTGELFF. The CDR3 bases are TGCGCCAGCAGCCCGACAGGGCGAACGAACACCGGGGAGCTGTTTTTT.

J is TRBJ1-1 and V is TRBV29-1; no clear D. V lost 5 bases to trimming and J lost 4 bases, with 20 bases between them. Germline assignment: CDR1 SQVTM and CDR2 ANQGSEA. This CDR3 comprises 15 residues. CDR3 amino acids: CSVQIGSRRGTEAFF. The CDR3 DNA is TGCAGCGTTCAAATCGGGTCGCGCCGGGGCACTGAAGCTTTCTTT. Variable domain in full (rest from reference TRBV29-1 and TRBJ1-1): SAVISQKPSRDICQRGTSLTIQCQVDSQVTMMFWYRQQPGQSLTLIATANQGSEATYESGFVIDKFPISRPNLTFSTLTVSNMSPEDSSIYLCSVQIGSRRGTEAFFGQGTRLTVV.